The following is a T cell receptor (beta chain) sequence with its context. No antigen is known for it. The data stem from a study of cytomegalovirus exposure and HLA in healthy donors. Whole-study findings and limits: Reports indicated that the classifier achieved high specificity and sensitivity in diagnosing cytomegalovirus status. It was likely that a cluster of highly shared sequence variants was a sequencing artifact.

CDR1 is LNHDA, CDR2 SQIVND, per germline (reference sequence). Trimming took 2 bases from V and 6 from J, leaving 15 bases between them. This CDR3 has 15 amino acids. Amplification used 60 Vbeta primers and 13 Jbeta primers. The table came from immunoSEQ multiplex PCR; TCRdb's copy has only in-frame clones and leaves some out. The data hold 90,000 to 100,000 clones, with less than 85% observed a single time. The chain employs TRBV19 and TRBJ2-3; TRBD2 might be the D (5 bases). Material for sequencing was PBMCs. This TCR was recovered from a male donor in good health and CMV-seronegative. As DNA, the CDR3 is TGTGCCAGTAGTATATCGACGGCCAGGAGGGATACGCAGTATTTT. Translated: CASSISTARRDTQYF. Complete variable domain (other parts from reference TRBV19 and TRBJ2-3): DGGITQSPKYLFRKEGQNVTLSCEQNLNHDAMYWYRQDPGQGLRLIYYSQIVNDFQKGDIAEGYSVSREKKESFPLTVTSAQKNPTAFYLCASSISTARRDTQYFGPGTRLTVL.